The clone carrying this T cell receptor beta chain was counted only a few times. Its antigen is still unknown. Library construction for TCR beta used iRepertoire HTBI primers and Arm-PCR of CDR3 regions. As originally analysed: Across all samples, approximately 68 TRBV segments and 15 or so TRBJ segments were identified. MiXCR, run by TCRdb on the multiplex PCR reads, gives a single entry per CDR3 protein. These V and J calls are TCRdb output, not the study's own analysis. This table has 440,000 or so distinct CDR3 sequences, under 15% appearing once. Time point in this sample: newly diagnosed GD, antithyroid drugs for less than 3 months. The TCR library was prepared using RNA isolated from PBMCs. Staff drew approximately 10 milliliters of peripheral blood into EDTA tubes. Germline loops: CDR1 DFQATT, CDR2 SNEGSKA (reference sequence). There are 16 residues in the CDR3. Between the trimmed V and J ends, which lost 0 bases and 1 base, there was a span of 13 bases.

The data originate from a study of regulatory T cells in long-lasting Graves disease. Study-wide results and caveats: A greater number of public clonotypes (more than 2,500) was shared by persistent patients than by new patients (just over 950).

Another study also made use of these data, one on T cells in Graves' hyperthyroidism and ophthalmopathy. That study reports: Most thyroid clonotypes with frequency above 0.001 were detected in blood.

Specimen: peripheral blood mononuclear cells (PBMCs), collected at new diagnosis, from a patient treated with antithyroid drugs. The clonotype comes from a woman aged 25 to 39 with Graves disease. This chain uses TRBV20-1 with TRBJ1-3; D call uncertain. The CDR3 coding sequence is TGCAGTGCTAGAGATATGATGAGGTTATCTGGAAACACCATATATTTT. Translated: CSARDMMRLSGNTIYF.